The entry below describes one TCR beta chain. In this sample, this clonotype turned up a few times. The antigen this receptor binds is unknown. Within one base of it there is no much larger clone, and no base qualities were kept. V is pruned by 0 bases and J by 0 bases, leaving 5 bases of the junction without a gene match. The CDR3 has 17 amino acids, counting the end cysteine and phenylalanine. Of all the DNA, just the CDR3 is kept, 51 bases in frame from base 1. The germline V gene provides CDR1 SGHRS and CDR2 YFSETQ. The data stem from a study of post-analysis software for immune sequencing data (dated by TCRdb to 2014 to 2015). Turning to the overall study: Disease courses on record covered relapsing-remitting, secondary progressive and progressive-relapsing multiple sclerosis, though some patients had no subtype annotation. The patient repertoires were set against about 12 previously published healthy control repertoires from donors whose ages ranged from 6 to 25 years. A subset of samples was prepared in parallel using single-end sample barcoding, then pooled and co-amplified after Illumina adapter ligation.

TCR beta repertoires were profiled from peripheral blood of 13 young patients with multiple sclerosis to demonstrate the VDJtools post-analysis software. The multiple sclerosis patients were children and adolescents ranging in age from roughly 6 to 16 years. General findings and caveats noted by the study authors: Significantly higher frequencies in patients than in controls were found for roughly 5 TRBV segments, including TRBV5-6, TRBV5-1 and TRBV20-1. Strong co-clustering of samples prepared in the same batch was shown by direct clustering with F measure, prompting a batch-effect correction. The multiple sclerosis patient group was slightly younger than the control group. Multiple sclerosis patients had significantly lower normalized Chao1 diversity than controls, a result that suggests substantial peripheral T-cell clonal expansion.

Receptor amplification or capture employed PCR. Sequenced using an Illumina HiSeq 2500. To reduce PCR and sequencing biases, unique molecular identifiers were built into the TCR beta cDNA libraries. Per 1 to 10 million input T cells, roughly 0.5 million cDNA molecules were obtained, such that each molecule approximated one T cell. The patient libraries were prepared and sequenced using the same protocol as the earlier healthy control dataset. Within a given batch, samples were prepared together, multiplexed and sequenced on the same HiSeq lane. In the source study's methods: Raw barcoded reads were processed with MIGEC, and single-read molecular identifier groups were discarded before consensus assembly and CDR3 extraction. VDJtools was used for post-analysis of the clonotype tables, with diversity normalized by down-sampling every dataset to the smallest sample size. Repertoire overlap clustering matched CDR3 amino acid but not nucleotide sequences to correct batch-related cross-sample contamination. Clones were called with MiXCR by TCRdb after fastp trimmed the public reads at Q25, and only in-frame beta chains were retained. A single entry per CDR3 protein holds the most common genes and DNA from its merged rows. For this entry, the V and J calls and clone size follow TCRdb and not the study's own pipeline. This sample holds fewer than 900,000 distinct CDR3 sequences; about 45% were observed only once. The top ten clones comprise 4.9% of the sample.

The chain links TRBV5-1 with TRBJ2-7; 11 central nucleotides agree with TRBD2. The sample was blood. The receptor was derived from a girl between 5 and 17 years old with multiple sclerosis. The CDR3 protein: CASSLGTGTSGSYEQYF. The DNA sequence is given as TGCGCCAGCAGCTTGGGGACCGGGACTAGCGGCTCCTACGAGCAGTACTTC.